The 31 T cell receptor beta chains below all came from one sample that was sequenced in a study of regulatory T cells in long-lasting Graves disease. Relying on iRepertoire HTBI primers and Arm-PCR of CDR3 regions, the team built TCR beta libraries. TCRdb processed the multiplex PCR reads anew with MiXCR; each CDR3 protein has one entry. In the table there are a few hundred thousand distinct CDR3 sequences, around 22% of which are singletons. Time point denoted: persistent/refractory GD, antithyroid drugs over 5 years with positive TRAb. Preparation of the TCR library used RNA extracted from PBMCs. The sequencing used peripheral blood mononuclear cells (PBMCs), collected when the disease was refractory, from a patient treated with antithyroid drugs. The receptors were gathered from a female donor with Graves disease.

There are many counts of this clonotype. The chain is built from TRBV7-2 and TRBJ2-7, with 10 positions matching TRBD1. Germline assignment: CDR1 SGHTA and CDR2 FQGNSA. V lost 1 base, J lost 2 bases, and 8 bases stayed unmatched. The CDR3 totals 17 residues. For the CDR3, the DNA is TGTGCCAGCAGCTTAGGGATTACCGGGACAGGGGCCTACGAGCAGTACTTC. Protein product: CASSLGITGTGAYEQYF.

This clonotype was seen a handful of times. This chain connects TRBV25-1 to TRBJ1-2; no clear D. Trimming pared 1 base from V and 6 bases from J, leaving 6 bases between. Germline values: CDR1 MGHDK, CDR2 SYGVNS. The CDR3 is 12 amino acids. The CDR3 region has the DNA TGTGCCAGCAGTGAATTTGAGGATGGCTACACCTTC. Translated: CASSEFEDGYTF.

The rearrangement joins TRBV19 to TRBJ1-5; D not certain. With 2 bases removed from V and 3 bases from J, the gap between germline ends came to 8 bases. Germline assignment: CDR1 LNHDA and CDR2 SQIVND (reference sequence). The CDR3 runs 14 residues. Written as DNA, the CDR3 is TGTGCCAGTAGTATAACGGCTCCCAATCAGCCCCAGCATTTT. Its protein is CASSITAPNQPQHF.

This clonotype was seen a few times. The chain uses TRBV7-9 and TRBJ2-7; tentatively, D is TRBD1 or TRBD2 (5 bases each). This CDR3 has 13 residues. Germline V gene sequence: CDR1 SEHNR, CDR2 FQNEAQ (reference sequence). Trimming cost V 4 bases and J 1 base, with 8 bases left between them. CDR3 sequence (DNA): TGTGCCAGCAGCTGGGACGGTTCCTACGAGCAGTACTTC. Translating it yields CASSWDGSYEQYF.

This clonotype was counted a few times. The V and J genes are TRBV30 and TRBJ1-2, with D hard to call. Germline loops: CDR1 GTSNPN, CDR2 SVGIG (reference sequence). V was clipped by 8 bases and J by 6 bases, with 22 bases between them. CDR3 length equals 14 residues. The CDR3 spells CARRGGGGGDGYTF. CDR3 in DNA: TGTGCCCGACGAGGCGGAGGAGGCGGGGATGGCTACACCTTC.

This clonotype has a handful of counts. The chain recombines TRBV20-1 with TRBJ2-5, with TRBD1 identical over 8 bases. The J segment lost 4 bases and the V segment lost 5 bases, leaving 9 bases of the junction unmatched. Germline V gene lookup returns CDR1 DFQATT and CDR2 SNEGSKA (reference sequence). This CDR3 has 14 amino acids. The CDR3 is CSAGRQGIGETQYF. CDR3 DNA: TGCAGTGCTGGCAGACAGGGGATAGGAGAGACCCAGTACTTC.

This clonotype was picked up many times. The chain combines TRBV28 with TRBJ1-2; D is possibly TRBD1 (5 bases). The CDR3 sequence is 13 residues long. The V gene lost 7 bases and the J gene lost 4 bases, with 13 bases spanning the gap. Germline CDR1 MDHEN, CDR2 SYDVKM. The CDR3 DNA reads as TGTGCCAGCACCGACCGGGGGTCCTATGGCTACACCTTC. This codes for CASTDRGSYGYTF.

The rearrangement joins TRBV7-2 to TRBJ2-1; 7 positions agree with TRBD2. Germline loops: CDR1 SGHTA, CDR2 FQGNSA. The CDR3 has 15 residues. Losses at the gene ends were 5 bases for V and 0 bases for J; bases not matched to a gene: 4. The CDR3 bases are TGTGCCAGCAGCACTAGCGCTAGCTCCTACAATGAGCAGTTCTTC. Translation gives CASSTSASSYNEQFF.

This rearrangement joins TRBV19 to TRBJ2-7; D unresolved. Per the germline V gene, CDR1 is LNHDA and CDR2 is SQIVND (reference sequence). CDR3 length: 13 residues. The ends were cut back, 5 bases at V and 5 bases at J, with 13 bases in the middle. The CDR3 loop reads CASSPLSSHEQYF. For the CDR3, the DNA is TGTGCCAGTAGTCCCCTCTCTAGTCACGAGCAGTACTTC.

This clonotype occurred many times. The junction and the germline gene differ at one end; a read error may be behind it. The rearrangement links TRBV20-1 to TRBJ2-7; 9 bases match TRBD2. Germline CDR1 DFQATT, CDR2 SNEGSKA (reference sequence). The CDR3 consists of 14 residues. In nucleotides, the CDR3 is TGCAGTGCCAGAGATAGCGGGAGAGAGTACGAGCAGTACTTC. As protein: CSARDSGREYEQYF.

This clonotype showed up just a few times. This chain joins TRBV29-1 and TRBJ1-1; the D gene is possibly TRBD1 (6 bases). The CDR3 consists of 15 residues. V was cut by 3 bases and J by 0 bases, with 14 bases left in between. Germline V CDR1 and CDR2: SQVTM, ANQGSEA. The DNA of the CDR3 is TGCAGCGTTGACAGGGGATTTATCATGAACACTGAAGCTTTCTTT. Protein sequence: CSVDRGFIMNTEAFF. The whole variable domain, filled in from reference TRBV29-1 and TRBJ1-1, reads SAVISQKPSRDICQRGTSLTIQCQVDSQVTMMFWYRQQPGQSLTLIATANQGSEATYESGFVIDKFPISRPNLTFSTLTVSNMSPEDSSIYLCSVDRGFIMNTEAFFGQGTRLTVV.

The table lists this clonotype with a few counts. A junction boundary mismatches the germline segment, possibly from a read error. The gene calls are TRBV4-1 and TRBJ2-5, with D unresolved. The CDR3 is made up of 14 amino acids. The germline V gene has CDR1 MGHRA and CDR2 YSYEKL. This CDR3 reads CASSQGVMEETQYF. CDR3 nucleotides: TGCGCCAGCAGTCAAGGAGTTATGGAAGAGACCCAGTACTTC.

The rearrangement links TRBV7-9 to TRBJ2-7; unclear D gene. The V end was cut by 4 bases, the J end by 3 bases, with 7 bases between. This CDR3 region has 12 residues. Germline loops: CDR1 SEHNR, CDR2 FQNEAQ (reference sequence). CDR3 sequence: CASSSILYEQYF. DNA for the CDR3: TGTGCCAGCAGCTCCATTCTCTACGAGCAGTACTTC.

The rearrangement links TRBV12-3 or TRBV12-4 to TRBJ1-4; D not resolved. Between the trimmed V and J ends, which lost 7 bases and 7 bases, there was a span of 16 bases. This CDR3 comprises 14 residues. The CDR3 reads CASTFGVWGEKLFF. CDR3 in DNA: TGTGCCAGCACTTTCGGGGTCTGGGGTGAAAAACTGTTTTTT.

This rearrangement joins TRBV3-1 to TRBJ1-5; 9 bases fit TRBD1. The CDR3 extends over 15 amino acids. V dropped 3 bases and J dropped 4; count of bases not matched to a gene: 4. Germline V CDR1 and CDR2: LGHDT, YNNKEL (reference sequence). CDR3 protein: CASSHAGQGNQPQHF. In DNA form, the CDR3 reads TGTGCCAGCAGCCACGCGGGACAGGGTAATCAGCCCCAGCATTTT.

This clonotype has a count of ten or more. This chain joins TRBV20-1 and TRBJ2-5; 10 bases match TRBD2. The germline gives CDR1 DFQATT, CDR2 SNEGSKA (reference sequence). Trimming at V came to 3 bases and at J to 5 bases, leaving 18 bases not matched to a gene. The length of the CDR3 is 18 residues. CDR3 amino acids: CSASNYRREAGGRETQYF. The CDR3 coding sequence is TGCAGTGCTAGCAACTACCGAAGGGAAGCGGGAGGGCGGGAGACCCAGTACTTC.

V gene TRBV24-1 combines with J gene TRBJ2-2; 11 bases agree with TRBD1. After removal of 6 bases from V and 5 bases from J, the junction contained 4 bases not matched to a gene. Germline CDR1 is KGHDR and CDR2 is SFDVKD. This CDR3 contains 15 residues. CDR3 residues: CATSYGTGGTGELFF. In DNA form, the CDR3 reads TGTGCCACCAGTTATGGGACAGGGGGGACCGGGGAGCTGTTTTTT.

This clonotype was recorded at least ten times. The chain is built from TRBV28 and TRBJ2-7, with a possible D match to TRBD1 (6 bases). The germline gives CDR1 MDHEN, CDR2 SYDVKM. V gave up 6 bases and J gave up 3 bases, with 21 bases separating them. The CDR3 consists of 16 residues. This CDR3 reads CASRVYGGQGIYEQYF. DNA of the CDR3: TGTGCCAGCAGAGTTTATGGTGGGCAGGGGATCTACGAGCAGTACTTC.

CDR3 sequence reads: CASSSGVTGELFF. CDR3 in DNA: TGTGCCAGCAGCTCAGGGGTGACCGGGGAGCTGTTTTTT. The chain uses TRBV7-2 and TRBJ2-2, with TRBD1 as a possible D gene (6 bases). CDR1 SGHTA and CDR2 FQGNSA come from the germline V gene. This CDR3 comprises 13 residues. V lost 4 bases and J lost 5, with 8 bases in between.

Many counts were recorded for this clonotype. This chain uses TRBV6-1 with TRBJ2-5, with 11 bases lining up with TRBD1. Unmatched junction bases numbered 3, after V lost 1 base and J lost 5 bases. The CDR3 spans 15 residues. Germline V gives CDR1 MNHNS, CDR2 SASEGT. The CDR3 loop is CASSEGTGGRETQYF. The CDR3 DNA follows: TGTGCCAGCAGTGAAGGGACAGGGGGCCGGGAGACCCAGTACTTC.

This chain uses TRBV5-6 with TRBJ2-7; 7 bases are shared with TRBD1. Germline CDR1 is SGHDT and CDR2 is YYEEEE. CDR3 length: 15 residues. V shed 4 bases and J 5 bases; nucleotides not matched to a gene: 12. The CDR3 protein is CASSLDRVPTNEQYF. The CDR3 nucleotides read TGTGCCAGCAGCCTAGACAGGGTTCCTACCAACGAGCAGTACTTC.

This clonotype has a count of ten or more. The chain links TRBV12-3 or TRBV12-4 to TRBJ1-2; D is possibly TRBD1 (5 bases). The CDR3 totals 14 residues. The ends were cut back, 4 bases at V and 5 bases at J, with 14 bases in the middle. CDR3 protein: CASSSAGTAYGYTF. CDR3 coding DNA: TGTGCCAGCAGTTCTGCCGGGACGGCATATGGCTACACCTTC.

The V gene is TRBV20-1, the J gene TRBJ2-1; D might be TRBD2 (6 bases). The ends were cut back, 3 bases at V and 2 bases at J, with 14 bases in the middle. The CDR3 consists of 15 residues. CDR1 and CDR2 (germline): DFQATT, SNEGSKA (reference sequence). CDR3: CSARDPSVAYNEQFF. As DNA, the CDR3 is TGCAGTGCTAGGGACCCTAGCGTGGCCTACAATGAGCAGTTCTTC.

The chain is built from TRBV30 and TRBJ1-6; 9 positions agree with TRBD1. Germline V gene data show CDR1 as GTSNPN and CDR2 as SVGIG (reference sequence). This CDR3 region has 14 residues. With V trimmed by 3 bases and J by 9 bases, 6 bases remained unmatched. CDR3 nucleotide sequence: TGTGCCTGGAGCCCCGGGACAGGGATTTCACCCCTCCACTTT. Translated: CAWSPGTGISPLHF.

This clonotype was seen ten or more times. V gene TRBV5-6 combines with J gene TRBJ2-2, with D hard to call. Per the germline V gene, CDR1 is SGHDT and CDR2 is YYEEEE. The CDR3 runs 14 residues. Trimming removed 2 bases from V and 4 bases from J, with 9 bases in between. CDR3 in DNA: TGTGCCAGCAGCTTTCCGGGCCTCACCGGGGAGCTGTTTTTT. Encoded protein: CASSFPGLTGELFF.

Many counts were recorded for this clonotype. The rearrangement links TRBV11-1 to TRBJ2-5; possible D gene TRBD2, 6 bases. The length of the CDR3 is 14 residues. CDR1 SGHAT and CDR2 FQDESV come from the germline V gene (reference sequence). Between the trimmed V and J ends, which lost 2 bases and 5 bases, there was a span of 12 bases. CDR3 amino acids: CASSLLGSRETQYF. In DNA, the CDR3 is TGTGCCAGCAGCTTACTCGGGAGTCGGGAGACCCAGTACTTC.

This chain uses TRBV7-8 with TRBJ2-7, with TRBD1 as a possible D gene (7 bases). The CDR3 is 14 residues long. The V and J ends lost 5 bases and 2 bases respectively, with 13 bases between them. Germline V gene lookup returns CDR1 SGHVS and CDR2 FQNEAQ. DNA for the CDR3: TGTGCCAGCAGCGACCAGGGGGGAACCTACGAGCAGTACTTC. The encoded protein is CASSDQGGTYEQYF.

This clonotype was counted ten times or more. The rearrangement links TRBV28 to TRBJ1-1; 7 nucleotides line up with TRBD1. The CDR3 extends over 15 amino acids. J gave up 1 base and V 5 bases, and 7 bases lay outside the gene matches. The V gene's germline CDR1 is MDHEN and CDR2 SYDVKM. The CDR3 DNA follows: TGTGCCAGCAGTGCCCCCACAGGGGCGAACACTGAAGCTTTCTTT. Translating gives CASSAPTGANTEAFF.

The genes are TRBV25-1 and TRBJ1-2; TRBD1 is a possible D gene (6 bases). The CDR3 runs to 12 residues. Germline V CDR1 and CDR2: MGHDK, SYGVNS. V was shortened by 9 bases and J by 8 bases, with 16 bases between the two germline ends. Here the CDR3 DNA reads TGTGCCAGTAAGGGGGATACCGCGGGCTACACCTTC. This encodes CASKGDTAGYTF.

Only a few counts were recorded for this clonotype. Here the CDR3 reads CASSFSTGGYTF. CDR3 in DNA: TGTGCCAGCAGTTTCTCGACTGGGGGCTACACCTTC. The rearrangement links TRBV6-1 to TRBJ1-2; D call uncertain. This CDR3 contains 12 residues. Trimming removed 5 bases at V and 8 bases at J, with 12 bases between. The germline CDR1 and CDR2 sequences are MNHNS and SASEGT.

V gene TRBV7-2 combines with J gene TRBJ2-7; perhaps TRBD2 as D (6 bases). The CDR3 sequence is 13 residues long. CDR1 SGHTA and CDR2 FQGNSA come from the germline V gene. The ends were cut back, 7 bases at V and 6 bases at J, with 16 bases in the middle. The CDR3 DNA reads as TGTGCCAGCACCCGTGCTTTGGGGGGCGAGCAGTACTTC. Protein product: CASTRALGGEQYF.